This passage covers 8 T cell receptor beta chains from one sample sequenced in a study of blood T cell repertoires in COVID-19. The table came from immunoSEQ multiplex PCR; TCRdb's copy has only in-frame clones and leaves some out. The repertoire consists of 150,000 to 200,000 clones, with about 74% occurring once and the leading ten covering 2.5% to 3%. The specimen was peripheral blood. Receptor source: an elderly woman with acute or convalescent COVID-19.

The chain joins TRBV28 to TRBJ1-5; tentative D call: TRBD1 (6 bases). V lost 5 bases to trimming and J lost 5 bases, with 10 bases between them. The CDR3 contains 13 residues. CDR1 and CDR2 (germline): MDHEN, SYDVKM. CDR3 region: CASSRTAHQPQHF. For the CDR3, the DNA is TGTGCCAGCAGTCGGACAGCCCATCAGCCCCAGCATTTT.

J is TRBJ2-1 and V is TRBV2, with D possibly TRBD1 on 5 matching bases. V shed 5 bases and J shed 0 bases, with 11 bases lying between them. From germline, CDR1 is SNHLY and CDR2 FYNNEI. The CDR3 is made up of 15 amino acids. CDR3 loop: CASSRQIGSYNEQFF. The CDR3 DNA reads TGTGCCAGCAGTAGACAGATAGGCTCCTACAATGAGCAGTTCTTC.

The V and J genes are TRBV5-1 and TRBJ1-4; 7 bases are a match to TRBD1. Trimming removed 4 bases from V and 1 base from J; junction bases left unmatched: 4. Germline lookup yields CDR1 SGHRS and CDR2 YFSETQ. The CDR3 length is 15 residues. DNA of the CDR3: TGCGCCAGCAGCGGTACAGGGGAAACTAATGAAAAACTGTTTTTT. Its protein is CASSGTGETNEKLFF.

This chain connects TRBV28 to TRBJ1-2; 7 bases are a match to TRBD1. Germline V gene sequence: CDR1 MDHEN, CDR2 SYDVKM. J gave up 1 base and V 7 bases, and 6 bases lay outside the gene matches. The CDR3 consists of 14 residues. The CDR3 bases are TGTGCCAGCATCTCGCCAGGGGGTAACTATGGCTACACCTTC. It translates to CASISPGGNYGYTF.

The V and J genes are TRBV7-2 and TRBJ2-5; D ambiguous. The V end lost 4 bases, the J end lost 4 bases, and 13 bases lay between the germline ends. CDR1 SGHTA and CDR2 FQGNSA come from the germline V gene. The CDR3 has 14 residues. The CDR3 sequence is CASSSMTGSETQYF. The DNA for the CDR3 is TGTGCCAGCAGCTCGATGACCGGGTCAGAGACCCAGTACTTC.

As regards this clone: The DNA is left out, because the CDR3 cannot be placed on it with certainty; the CDR3 is given as TCRdb lists it. V and J are TRBV1 and TRBJ2-1; the table names TRBD1, a call not compared with the DNA. TRBV1 counts as a pseudogene. Both ends counted, the CDR3 spans 15 residues. The CDR3 is CTSSQGWGHGNEQFF.

The chain has TRBV29-1 and TRBJ1-2; a possible D gene is TRBD1 (5 bases). In germline, CDR1 is SQVTM, CDR2 ANQGSEA. V lost 0 bases and J lost 4, with 12 bases in between. The CDR3 totals 14 residues. CDR3: CSVEDRGIGYGYTF. CDR3 DNA sequence: TGCAGCGTTGAAGATCGGGGGATCGGCTATGGCTACACCTTC. Supplemented by reference TRBV29-1 and TRBJ1-2, the full variable domain reads SAVISQKPSRDICQRGTSLTIQCQVDSQVTMMFWYRQQPGQSLTLIATANQGSEATYESGFVIDKFPISRPNLTFSTLTVSNMSPEDSSIYLCSVEDRGIGYGYTFGSGTRLTVV.

The rearrangement links TRBV9 to TRBJ1-6; 10 bases are a match to TRBD1. J lost 14 bases, V lost 0 bases, and 8 bases had no gene match. This CDR3 has 15 residues. Germline V gene sequence: CDR1 SGDLS, CDR2 YYNGEE. The CDR3 DNA reads as TGTGCCAGCAGCGTAGGGGACAGGGGTATCCCAACCCTCCACTTT. This gives the protein CASSVGDRGIPTLHF.